This TCR beta chain comes out of a study of blood T cell repertoires in COVID-19. Assay: immunoSEQ multiplex PCR; the TCRdb copy retains only in-frame clones and omits some. The sample yields around 220,000 clones, 90% seen once. Ages ranged from 18 to 89 years, with residence in 24 US areas. Within 2 weeks of study entry, exposed participants had contacted a PCR-confirmed or clinician-diagnosed COVID-19 case. Trimming cost V 5 bases and J 3 bases, with 14 bases left between them. The germline gives CDR1 SGHRS, CDR2 YFSETQ. CDR3 length equals 15 residues. The V call is TRBV5-1, the J call TRBJ2-2; no definite D call. This receptor was taken from a man younger than 40 who had been exposed to COVID-19. The sample comprised PBMCs or T cells enriched from blood (not recorded which). CDR3 sequence (DNA): TGCGCCAGCAGGAGAGACCCCGCGGACACCGGGGAGCTGTTTTTT. Protein: CASRRDPADTGELFF.